This T cell receptor (beta chain) was captured in a study of blood T cell repertoires in COVID-19. In the study overall: T cells, B-cell-depleted T cells, or PBMCs supplied cDNA or gDNA.

Clones were sequenced by immunoSEQ multiplex PCR, and TCRdb holds only the in-frame ones, with some missing. Among over 130,000 clones listed, roughly 86% were seen once. Cohorts were determined from participant-reported clinical history. CDR1 is GTSNPN and CDR2 is SVGIG in the germline V gene (reference sequence). Trimming left V 1 base short and J 9 bases short, with 13 bases between. The length of the CDR3 is 13 residues. The chain carries TRBV30 and TRBJ1-3; tentatively, D is TRBD1 (5 bases). The receptor was derived from a woman aged 50 to 65 with acute COVID-19. The source material was PBMCs or T cells enriched from blood (not recorded which). Here the CDR3 reads CAWSEVGGGTIYF. Here the CDR3 DNA reads TGTGCCTGGAGTGAGGTCGGGGGAGGCACCATATATTTT.